The 21 T cell receptor beta chains reported below all come from one sample, sequenced in a study of blood T cell repertoires in COVID-19. Generated by immunoSEQ multiplex PCR, the TCRdb table keeps only in-frame clones and is missing some. The repertoire includes nearly 250,000 clones, approximately 85% of them detected once, and about 8.2% sits in the top ten. The sample consisted of PBMCs or T cells enriched from blood (not recorded which). These receptors all stem from a woman between 45 and 60 years old with acute COVID-19.

DNA for the CDR3: TGTGCCAGCAGCCGGGGGCTAGCGGTCCGTGAGACCCAGTACTTC. Its translation is CASSRGLAVRETQYF. The rearrangement links TRBV5-6 to TRBJ2-5; TRBD2 might be the D (7 bases). Germline lookup yields CDR1 SGHDT and CDR2 YYEEEE. This CDR3 contains 15 residues. V was shortened by 4 bases and J by 5 bases, with 18 bases between the two germline ends.

The chain employs TRBV24-1 and TRBJ1-1; possibly TRBD1 for D (5 bases). CDR1 is KGHDR and CDR2 is SFDVKD in the germline V gene. The V and J ends lost 2 bases and 12 bases respectively, with 15 bases between them. This CDR3 has 13 residues. This CDR3 is CATSDSLGGVPFF. CDR3 DNA: TGTGCCACCAGTGATTCCTTAGGAGGGGTCCCTTTCTTT.

The chain couples TRBV6-5 to TRBJ1-2; D not resolved. The V gene lost 6 bases and the J gene lost 8 bases, with 10 bases spanning the gap. The CDR3 consists of 11 residues. The germline gives CDR1 MNHEY, CDR2 SVGAGI. The CDR3 DNA reads TGTGCCAGCAGGGCCGGAGGGGGCTACACCTTC. Translation gives CASRAGGGYTF.

This chain uses TRBV19 with TRBJ2-7; a weak D match, TRBD1 (5 bases). Germline CDR1 reads LNHDA; CDR2 reads SQIVND (reference sequence). There are 15 residues in the CDR3. Trimming took 2 bases from V and 3 from J, leaving 14 bases between them. This chain's CDR3 is CASSITASRDYEQYF. The CDR3 DNA follows: TGTGCCAGTAGTATAACGGCCAGCAGGGACTACGAGCAGTACTTC.

The chain is built from TRBV9 and TRBJ1-2; 7 nucleotides agree with TRBD1. CDR1 and CDR2 (germline): SGDLS, YYNGEE. This CDR3 contains 16 residues. V lost 4 bases to trimming and J lost 2 bases; unmatched junction nucleotides: 11. The CDR3 nucleotides read TGTGCCAGCAGCCGCGGACGGGGGACAGTGAACTATGGCTACACCTTC. It specifies CASSRGRGTVNYGYTF.

This sequence joins TRBV5-4 and TRBJ1-4; TRBD1 aligns across 8 bases. There are 16 residues in the CDR3. Germline-derived CDR1 and CDR2 are SGHNT and YYREEE (reference sequence). Trimming took 4 bases from V and 7 from J; bases not matched to a gene: 12. The CDR3 DNA is TGTGCCAGCAGCACACTTCAGGGGGCAAAGGGTGAAAAACTGTTTTTT. Amino acid sequence: CASSTLQGAKGEKLFF.

The V and J genes are TRBV13 and TRBJ1-1; 7 nucleotides align to TRBD1. This CDR3 comprises 14 residues. Germline V lookup: CDR1 PRHDT, CDR2 FYEKMQ (reference sequence). After removal of 2 bases from V and 8 bases from J, the junction contained 8 bases not matched to a gene. This chain's CDR3 is CASSLPSQGREAFF. CDR3 DNA: TGTGCCAGCAGCTTACCCTCACAGGGGAGGGAAGCTTTCTTT.

As for this clone: At one end, the junction sequence differs from germline, possibly due to a read error. The chain is built from TRBV6-2 or TRBV6-3 and TRBJ2-2, with D possibly matching TRBD2 (5 bases). The CDR3 spans 16 residues. Germline V gene sequence: CDR1 MNHEY, CDR2 SVGEGT. The CDR3 spells CASSLRRTVNPGELFF. DNA for the CDR3: TGTGCCAGCAGCCTTAGGAGGACCGTGAACCCCGGGGAGCTGTTTTTT.

The gene calls are TRBV9 and TRBJ1-1; TRBD1 is a possible D gene (5 bases). Trimming removed 0 bases at V and 6 bases at J, with 24 bases between. This CDR3 contains 18 residues. Germline CDR1 is SGDLS and CDR2 is YYNGEE. CDR3 region: CASSVAGHSRAPGAEAFF. The DNA of the CDR3 is TGTGCCAGCAGCGTAGCAGGACACTCACGGGCGCCGGGCGCTGAAGCTTTCTTT. Complete variable domain (other parts from reference TRBV9 and TRBJ1-1): DSGVTQTPKHLITATGQRVTLRCSPRSGDLSVYWYQQSLDQGLQFLIQYYNGEERAKGNILERFSAQQFPDLHSELNLSSLELGDSALYFCASSVAGHSRAPGAEAFFGQGTRLTVV.

The gene calls are TRBV30 and TRBJ1-6; TRBD1 matches at 7 bases. The germline CDR1 and CDR2 sequences are GTSNPN and SVGIG (reference sequence). J gave up 9 bases and V 1 base, and 12 bases lay outside the gene matches. The CDR3 loop spans 16 amino acids. CDR3 coding DNA: TGTGCCTGGAGTGGGCGTAGGGGGCGGTTAGGTTCACCCCTCCACTTT. Protein sequence: CAWSGRRGRLGSPLHF.

This rearrangement joins TRBV19 to TRBJ1-5, with D tentatively TRBD1 (6 bases). V dropped 5 bases and J dropped 1 base, with 21 bases sitting between them. The CDR3 length is 18 residues. Germline V gene sequence: CDR1 LNHDA, CDR2 SQIVND (reference sequence). The CDR3 region has the DNA TGTGCCAGTAGTTCCGGTGGTGGGGGCAGGGAGAGCAATCAGCCCCAGCATTTT. Translating gives CASSSGGGGRESNQPQHF.

The gene calls are TRBV25-1 and TRBJ1-4; 10 bases agree with TRBD1. V shed 4 bases, J shed 7 bases, and the junction held 6 bases outside the gene matches. There are 15 residues in the CDR3. From germline, CDR1 is MGHDK and CDR2 SYGVNS. As DNA, the CDR3 is TGTGCCAGCAGTGCTGGGACAGGGGTCCCTGAAAAACTGTTTTTT. Protein sequence: CASSAGTGVPEKLFF.

This clone was seen once. DNA of the CDR3: TGCGCCAGCAGCCCTCTCGTGAACACTGAAGCTTTCTTT. Its protein is CASSPLVNTEAFF. The rearrangement joins TRBV4-3 to TRBJ1-1; D unresolved. Trimming stripped 4 bases from V and 0 bases from J, with 6 bases between. The CDR3 has 13 amino acids. Germline-derived CDR1 and CDR2 are LGHNA and YSLEER.

This rearrangement joins TRBV2 to TRBJ1-2; D gene unclear. Trimming took off 0 bases at V and 6 bases at J, with 11 bases between the two ends. There are 14 residues in the CDR3. Germline V CDR1 and CDR2: SNHLY, FYNNEI. The CDR3 reads CASSEASGFHGYTF. Here the CDR3 DNA reads TGTGCCAGCAGTGAAGCGTCCGGGTTTCATGGCTACACCTTC.

In DNA form, the CDR3 reads TGTGCCAGCAGCTTGGGGGGAGAGTATGGCTACACCTTC. This encodes CASSLGGEYGYTF. The V gene is TRBV5-4, the J gene TRBJ1-2; D not resolved. This CDR3 has 13 residues. The germline CDR1 and CDR2 sequences are SGHNT and YYREEE (reference sequence). V shed 0 bases and J shed 5 bases, with 8 bases lying between them.

The V gene is TRBV6-2 or TRBV6-3, the J gene TRBJ1-5; D gene uncertain. V was cut by 5 bases and J by 5 bases, with 7 bases left in between. The CDR3 has 12 amino acids. Germline V gives CDR1 MNHEY, CDR2 SVGEGT. CDR3 DNA: TGTGCCAGCAGTCCCTATGATCAGCCCCAGCATTTT. Translation: CASSPYDQPQHF.

V and J are TRBV5-1 and TRBJ1-4; no firm D call. The CDR3 spans 15 residues. Germline V CDR1 and CDR2: SGHRS, YFSETQ. V was cut by 0 bases and J by 4 bases, with 10 bases left in between. The CDR3 coding sequence is TGCGCCAGCAGCTTGGACAGAAGGATTAATGAAAAACTGTTTTTT. Amino acid sequence: CASSLDRRINEKLFF.

The V and J genes are TRBV5-1 and TRBJ2-1; 7 nucleotides match TRBD1. With 4 bases clipped from V and 2 bases from J, the junction kept 3 bases outside the gene matches. This CDR3 contains 14 residues. The germline gives CDR1 SGHRS, CDR2 YFSETQ. This CDR3 is CASSVGQTYNEQFF. The CDR3 DNA reads as TGCGCCAGCAGCGTGGGACAGACCTACAATGAGCAGTTCTTC.

The chain joins TRBV19 to TRBJ1-2; D possibly corresponds to TRBD1 (6 bases). Germline V CDR1 and CDR2: LNHDA, SQIVND (reference sequence). This CDR3 comprises 15 residues. V gave up 7 bases and J gave up 0 bases, with 15 bases separating them. Here the CDR3 reads CASTPGQLANYGYTF. The CDR3 DNA reads as TGTGCCAGTACCCCAGGACAGTTAGCTAACTATGGCTACACCTTC. Full variable domain (rest looked up from reference TRBV19 and TRBJ1-2): DGGITQSPKYLFRKEGQNVTLSCEQNLNHDAMYWYRQDPGQGLRLIYYSQIVNDFQKGDIAEGYSVSREKKESFPLTVTSAQKNPTAFYLCASTPGQLANYGYTFGSGTRLTVV.

This chain uses TRBV5-1 with TRBJ1-2; TRBD1 is a possible D gene (5 bases). V lost 2 bases, J lost 3 bases, and 11 bases lay in between. This CDR3 is built from 14 residues. Per the germline V gene, CDR1 is SGHRS and CDR2 is YFSETQ. CDR3 loop: CASSFYGRDYGYTF. The CDR3 coding sequence is TGCGCCAGCAGCTTTTACGGCAGGGACTATGGCTACACCTTC.

The table lists this clone with a count of one. The chain joins TRBV18 to TRBJ1-1; the D gene is possibly TRBD1 (6 bases). Trimming left V 4 bases short and J 4 bases short, with 16 bases between. Germline V gives CDR1 KGHSH, CDR2 LQKENI. CDR3 length: 15 residues. The CDR3, as DNA: TGTGCCAGCTCACACTCTGAGGGGGGGGCCACTGAAGCTTTCTTT. Translating it yields CASSHSEGGATEAFF.